This T cell receptor (beta chain) originates from a study of blood T cell repertoires in COVID-19. Study information: The study drew acute and convalescent COVID-19 samples from the United States, Italy and Spain.

This CDR3 spans 16 amino acids. Germline CDR1 and CDR2: MDHEN and SYDVKM. V lost 4 bases and J lost 3; bases outside the gene matches: 9. This clone has only one observation. Clones were read by immunoSEQ multiplex PCR, and TCRdb kept only the in-frame ones, dropping some. Of some 130,000 clones in the sample, around 73% were seen once. The sequencing input was PBMCs or T cells enriched from blood (not recorded which). The sequence was obtained from a woman aged 50 to 60 who had recovered from COVID-19. This chain joins TRBV28 and TRBJ1-5, with 7 nucleotides matching TRBD1. CDR3 DNA sequence: TGTGCCAGCAGTTCAGGGGGGCAGGGCTTCAATCAGCCCCAGCATTTT. It codes for CASSSGGQGFNQPQHF.